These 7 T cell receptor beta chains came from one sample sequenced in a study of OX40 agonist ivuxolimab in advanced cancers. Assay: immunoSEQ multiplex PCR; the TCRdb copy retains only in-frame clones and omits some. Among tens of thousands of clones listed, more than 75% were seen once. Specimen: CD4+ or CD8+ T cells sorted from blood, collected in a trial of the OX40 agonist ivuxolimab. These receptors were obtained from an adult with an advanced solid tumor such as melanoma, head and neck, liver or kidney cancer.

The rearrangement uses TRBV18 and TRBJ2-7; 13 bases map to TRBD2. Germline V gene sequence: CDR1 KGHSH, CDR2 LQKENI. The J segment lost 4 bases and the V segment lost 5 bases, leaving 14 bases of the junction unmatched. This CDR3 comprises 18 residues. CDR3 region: CASSSGLAGVNKPYEQYF. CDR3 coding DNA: TGTGCCAGCTCATCCGGACTAGCGGGGGTTAACAAACCGTACGAGCAGTACTTC.

The CDR3, as DNA: TGTGCCAGCAGCTTAGGCCTCGGGACGCAAACTGGAAACACCATATATTTT. This sequence encodes CASSLGLGTQTGNTIYF. The chain uses TRBV13 and TRBJ1-3, with D possibly being TRBD1 (5 bases). Per the germline V gene, CDR1 is PRHDT and CDR2 is FYEKMQ (reference sequence). Deletions cut 0 bases from V and 2 bases from J, with 14 bases between. The CDR3 is 17 amino acids. The variable domain in full, completed from reference TRBV13 and TRBJ1-3, reads AAGVIQSPRHLIKEKRETATLKCYPIPRHDTVYWYQQGPGQDPQFLISFYEKMQSDKGSIPDRFSAQQFSDYHSELNMSSLELGDSALYFCASSLGLGTQTGNTIYFGEGSWLTVV.

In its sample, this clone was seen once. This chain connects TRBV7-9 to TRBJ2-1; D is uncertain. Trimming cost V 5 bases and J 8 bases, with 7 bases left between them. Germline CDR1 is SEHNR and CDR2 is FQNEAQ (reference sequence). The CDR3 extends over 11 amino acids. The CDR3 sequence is CASSPLDEQFF. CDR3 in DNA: TGTGCCAGCAGCCCCTTGGATGAGCAGTTCTTC.

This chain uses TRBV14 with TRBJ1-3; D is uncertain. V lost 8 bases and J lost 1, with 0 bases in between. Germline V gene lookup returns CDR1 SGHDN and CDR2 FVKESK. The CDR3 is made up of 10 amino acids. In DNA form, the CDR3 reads TGTGCCAGCTCTGGAAACACCATATATTTT. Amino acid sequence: CASSGNTIYF.

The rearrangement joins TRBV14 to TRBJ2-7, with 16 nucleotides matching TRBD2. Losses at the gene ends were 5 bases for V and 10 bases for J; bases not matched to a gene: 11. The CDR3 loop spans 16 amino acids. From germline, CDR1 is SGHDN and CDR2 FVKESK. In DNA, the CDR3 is TGTGCCAGCAGCGCTCCCGGGACTAGCGGGGGGGTCAGACAGTACTTC. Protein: CASSAPGTSGGVRQYF.

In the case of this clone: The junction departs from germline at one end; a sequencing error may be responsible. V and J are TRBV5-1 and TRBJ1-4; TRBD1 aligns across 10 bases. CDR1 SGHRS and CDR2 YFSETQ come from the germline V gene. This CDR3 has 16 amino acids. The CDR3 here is CASSWTGGTTNENLFF. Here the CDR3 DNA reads TGCGCCAGCAGCTGGACAGGGGGGACGACTAATGAAAACCTGTTTTTT.

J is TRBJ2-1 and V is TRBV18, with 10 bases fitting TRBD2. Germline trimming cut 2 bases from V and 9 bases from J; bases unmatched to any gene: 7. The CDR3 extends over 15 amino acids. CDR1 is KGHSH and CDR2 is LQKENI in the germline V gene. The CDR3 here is CASSPGSSSGGEQFF. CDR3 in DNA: TGTGCCAGCTCACCAGGGTCGTCTAGCGGGGGTGAGCAGTTCTTC.